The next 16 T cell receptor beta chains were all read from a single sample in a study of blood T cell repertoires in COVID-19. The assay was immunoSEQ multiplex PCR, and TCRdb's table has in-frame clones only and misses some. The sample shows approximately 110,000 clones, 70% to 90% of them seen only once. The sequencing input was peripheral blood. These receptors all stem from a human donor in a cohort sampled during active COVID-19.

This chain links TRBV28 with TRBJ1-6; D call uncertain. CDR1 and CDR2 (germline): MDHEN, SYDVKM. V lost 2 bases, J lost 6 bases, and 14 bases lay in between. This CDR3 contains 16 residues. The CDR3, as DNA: TGTGCCAGCAGTTTAAATGAGTGGTCGCTTAATTCACCCCTCCACTTT. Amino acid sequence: CASSLNEWSLNSPLHF.

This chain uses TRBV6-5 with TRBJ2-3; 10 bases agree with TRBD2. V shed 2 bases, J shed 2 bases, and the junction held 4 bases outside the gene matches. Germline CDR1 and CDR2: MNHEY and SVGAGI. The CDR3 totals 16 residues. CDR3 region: CASSYRLAGNTDTQYF. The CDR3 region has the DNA TGTGCCAGCAGTTACAGACTAGCGGGCAACACAGATACGCAGTATTTT.

CDR3 sequence (DNA): TGTGCCATCAGTGAGTCGGGACAGGTGAACACTGAAGCTTTCTTT. Translation: CAISESGQVNTEAFF. The V gene is TRBV10-3, the J gene TRBJ1-1, with 8 bases identical to TRBD1. V gave up 0 bases and J gave up 0 bases; unmatched junction bases: 0. The CDR3 sequence is 15 residues long. Looked up from germline, CDR1 is ENHRY and CDR2 is SYGVKD.

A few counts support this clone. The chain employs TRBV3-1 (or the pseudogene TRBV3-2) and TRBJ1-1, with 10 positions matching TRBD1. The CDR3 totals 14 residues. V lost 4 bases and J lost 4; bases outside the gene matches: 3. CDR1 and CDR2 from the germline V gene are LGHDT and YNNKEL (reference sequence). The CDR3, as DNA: TGTGCCAGCAGCCCGTGGGACAGGGGCACTGAAGCTTTCTTT. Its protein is CASSPWDRGTEAFF.

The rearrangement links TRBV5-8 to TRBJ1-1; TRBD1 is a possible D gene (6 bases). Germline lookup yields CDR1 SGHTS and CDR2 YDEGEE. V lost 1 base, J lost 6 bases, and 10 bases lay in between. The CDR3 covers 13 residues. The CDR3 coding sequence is TGTGCCAGCAGCTTGCGGGGGGCAGCTGAAGCTTTCTTT. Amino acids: CASSLRGAAEAFF.

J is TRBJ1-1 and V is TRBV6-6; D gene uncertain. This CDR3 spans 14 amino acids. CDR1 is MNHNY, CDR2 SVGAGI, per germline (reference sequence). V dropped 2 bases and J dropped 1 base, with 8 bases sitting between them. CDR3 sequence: CASSYGEGNTEAFF. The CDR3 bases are TGTGCCAGCAGTTACGGCGAGGGGAACACTGAAGCTTTCTTT.

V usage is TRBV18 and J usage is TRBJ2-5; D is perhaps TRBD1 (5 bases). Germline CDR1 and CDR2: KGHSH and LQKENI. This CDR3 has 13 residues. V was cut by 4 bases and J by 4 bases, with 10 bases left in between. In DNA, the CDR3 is TGTGCCAGCTCACAAAGGCAGGGAGAGACCCAGTACTTC. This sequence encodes CASSQRQGETQYF.

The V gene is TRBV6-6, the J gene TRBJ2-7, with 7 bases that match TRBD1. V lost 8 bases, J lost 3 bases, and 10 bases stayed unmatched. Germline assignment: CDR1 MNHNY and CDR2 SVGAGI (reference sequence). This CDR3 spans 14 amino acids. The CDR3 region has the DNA TGTGCCAGCCATGCTCCAGGGGGTTTCTACGAGCAGTACTTC. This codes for CASHAPGGFYEQYF.

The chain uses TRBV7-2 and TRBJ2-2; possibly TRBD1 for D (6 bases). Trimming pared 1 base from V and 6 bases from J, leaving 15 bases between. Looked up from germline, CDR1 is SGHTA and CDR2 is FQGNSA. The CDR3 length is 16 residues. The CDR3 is CASSLGLNRVPGELFF. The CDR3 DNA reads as TGTGCCAGCAGCTTAGGCCTCAACAGGGTTCCCGGGGAGCTGTTTTTT. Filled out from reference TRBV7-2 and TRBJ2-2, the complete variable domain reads GAGVSQSPSNKVTEKGKDVELRCDPISGHTALYWYRQSLGQGLEFLIYFQGNSAPDKSGLPSDRFSAERTGGSVSTLTIQRTQQEDSAVYLCASSLGLNRVPGELFFGEGSRLTVL.

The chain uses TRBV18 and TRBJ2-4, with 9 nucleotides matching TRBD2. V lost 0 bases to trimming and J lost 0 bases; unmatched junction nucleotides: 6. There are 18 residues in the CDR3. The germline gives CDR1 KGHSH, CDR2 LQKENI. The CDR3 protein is CASSPPSGSPLAKNIQYF. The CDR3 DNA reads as TGTGCCAGCTCACCACCTAGCGGGAGCCCGTTAGCCAAAAACATTCAGTACTTC.

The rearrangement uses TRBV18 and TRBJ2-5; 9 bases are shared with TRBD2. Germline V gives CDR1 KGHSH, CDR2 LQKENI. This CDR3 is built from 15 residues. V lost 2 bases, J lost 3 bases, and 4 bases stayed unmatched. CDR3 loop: CASSPKSGGKETQYF. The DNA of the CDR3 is TGTGCCAGCTCACCAAAGAGCGGGGGGAAAGAGACCCAGTACTTC. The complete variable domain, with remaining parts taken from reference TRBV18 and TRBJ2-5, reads NAGVMQNPRHLVRRRGQEARLRCSPMKGHSHVYWYRQLPEEGLKFMVYLQKENIIDESGMPKERFSAEFPKEGPSILRIQQVVRGDSAAYFCASSPKSGGKETQYFGPGTRLLVL.

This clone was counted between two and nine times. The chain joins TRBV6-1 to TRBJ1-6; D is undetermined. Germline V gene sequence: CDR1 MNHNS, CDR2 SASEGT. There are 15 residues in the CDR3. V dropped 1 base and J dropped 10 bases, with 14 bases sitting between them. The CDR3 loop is CASSEVGVTGSPLHF. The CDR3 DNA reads TGTGCCAGCAGTGAAGTCGGGGTGACGGGGTCACCCCTCCACTTT.

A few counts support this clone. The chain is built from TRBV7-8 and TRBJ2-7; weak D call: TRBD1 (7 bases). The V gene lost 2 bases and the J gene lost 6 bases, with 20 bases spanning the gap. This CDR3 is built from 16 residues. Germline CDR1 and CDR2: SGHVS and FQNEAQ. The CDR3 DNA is TGTGCCAGCAGCTTAAATTTCGGGCAGGGGGGCGCCGAGCAGTACTTC. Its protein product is CASSLNFGQGGAEQYF.

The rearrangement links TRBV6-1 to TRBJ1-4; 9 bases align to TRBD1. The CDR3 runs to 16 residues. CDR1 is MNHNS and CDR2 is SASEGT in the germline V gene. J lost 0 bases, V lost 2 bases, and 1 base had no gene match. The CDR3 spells CASSERQGATNEKLFF. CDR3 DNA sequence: TGTGCCAGCAGTGAACGACAGGGGGCAACTAATGAAAAACTGTTTTTT.

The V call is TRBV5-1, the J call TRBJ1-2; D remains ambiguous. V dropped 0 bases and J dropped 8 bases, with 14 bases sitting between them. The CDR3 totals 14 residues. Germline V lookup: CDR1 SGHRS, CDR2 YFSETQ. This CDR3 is CASSLGQKVWGYTF. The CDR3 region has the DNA TGCGCCAGCAGCTTGGGGCAGAAAGTGTGGGGCTACACCTTC.

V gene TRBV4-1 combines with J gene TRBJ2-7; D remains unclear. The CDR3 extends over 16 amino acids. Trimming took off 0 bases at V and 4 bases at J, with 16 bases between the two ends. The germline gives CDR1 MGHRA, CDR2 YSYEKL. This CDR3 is CASSQEFGRRVYEQYF. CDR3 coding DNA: TGCGCCAGCAGCCAAGAATTTGGCAGGCGAGTGTACGAGCAGTACTTC.